Shown below are 5 T cell receptor beta chains from a single sample sequenced in a study of CD8 T cells in Susac syndrome (dated by TCRdb to the late 2010s). The protocol used for the library was the immunoSEQ multiplex PCR assay. RNA was extracted with the RNeasy kit and about 0.5 to 1 ug was reverse transcribed using random hexamers. The public reads were quality trimmed at Q25 with fastp and then assembled into clones with MiXCR by TCRdb, keeping productive beta chains. Each record represents a unique CDR3 protein, reported with the most common genes and DNA among its rows. This sample has some 180,000 distinct CDR3 sequences in its table, and about 91% of those were observed once. The ten largest account for 0.087% of the sample. Sequenced input: CD4+ T cells from PBMCs. These receptors came from a human donor with Susac syndrome.

This chain joins TRBV5-1 and TRBJ2-3; D uncertain. V was clipped by 3 bases and J by 2 bases, with 7 bases between them. Germline V CDR1 and CDR2: SGHRS, YFSETQ. The CDR3 spans 13 residues. The CDR3 loop is CASSYTTTDTQYF. The CDR3 DNA sequence: TGCGCCAGCAGCTACACAACCACAGATACGCAGTATTTT.

CDR3 protein: CASSFLGSSAEAFF. Written as DNA, the CDR3 is TGTGCCAGCAGCTTCTTGGGGAGTAGTGCTGAAGCTTTCTTT. V and J are TRBV7-9 and TRBJ1-1; no firm D call. Germline V gene data show CDR1 as SEHNR and CDR2 as FQNEAQ (reference sequence). The V and J ends lost 3 bases and 6 bases respectively, with 14 bases between them. CDR3 length equals 14 residues.

V gene TRBV18 combines with J gene TRBJ2-1; unclear D gene. The length of the CDR3 is 12 residues. Trimming left V 3 bases short and J 8 bases short, with 8 bases between. Germline CDR1 is KGHSH and CDR2 is LQKENI. The CDR3: CASSPAGHEQFF. CDR3 coding DNA: TGTGCCAGCTCACCCGCCGGGCATGAGCAGTTCTTC. The full variable domain, rest sourced from reference TRBV18 and TRBJ2-1, is NAGVMQNPRHLVRRRGQEARLRCSPMKGHSHVYWYRQLPEEGLKFMVYLQKENIIDESGMPKERFSAEFPKEGPSILRIQQVVRGDSAAYFCASSPAGHEQFFGPGTRLTVL.

The V call is TRBV20-1, the J call TRBJ2-1; no clear D gene. V was clipped by 6 bases and J by 11 bases, with 11 bases between them. CDR3 length: 10 amino acids. CDR1 DFQATT and CDR2 SNEGSKA come from the germline V gene (reference sequence). The CDR3 sequence is CSALGEKQFF. CDR3 nucleotide sequence: TGCAGTGCCTTAGGAGAAAAGCAGTTCTTC.

This clonotype was seen just once. The chain links TRBV5-6 to TRBJ2-3; D uncertain. The length of the CDR3 is 13 residues. V dropped 5 bases and J dropped 4 bases, with 11 bases sitting between them. Germline V gene sequence: CDR1 SGHDT, CDR2 YYEEEE. The CDR3 protein is CASRPSTADTQYF. In DNA form, the CDR3 reads TGTGCCAGCAGGCCCTCTACCGCAGATACGCAGTATTTT.